This record concerns one T cell receptor (beta chain) sequence. Data came from immunoSEQ multiplex PCR; TCRdb stores just in-frame clones and leaves some out. This sample has approximately 480,000 clones, with roughly nine tenths found just once. V lost 3 bases and J 7 bases, leaving 10 bases between the germline ends. Germline CDR1 MDHEN, CDR2 SYDVKM. This CDR3 has 13 residues. The data originate from a study of Ad26.COV2.S vaccination and SARS-CoV-2 variants. Study at large: Intramuscular Ad26.COV2.S at 5x10^10 or 1x10^11 viral particles.

The treatment denotes: around 19 received Ad26.COV2.S at low or high dose, single or two shots; 5 received placebo; per-sample allocation not given. Samples analyzed were those drawn on day 63 after the first vaccine or placebo injection. This chain joins TRBV28 and TRBJ2-4; D is ambiguous. The specimen was peripheral blood, collected in a trial of Ad26.COV2.S vaccine versus placebo. The receptor's source is a person between 18 and 65 years old who received the Ad26.COV2.S COVID-19 vaccine or a placebo. CDR3 amino acids: CASSFGSSNIQYF. The CDR3 nucleotides read TGTGCCAGCAGTTTCGGGTCAAGCAACATTCAGTACTTC.